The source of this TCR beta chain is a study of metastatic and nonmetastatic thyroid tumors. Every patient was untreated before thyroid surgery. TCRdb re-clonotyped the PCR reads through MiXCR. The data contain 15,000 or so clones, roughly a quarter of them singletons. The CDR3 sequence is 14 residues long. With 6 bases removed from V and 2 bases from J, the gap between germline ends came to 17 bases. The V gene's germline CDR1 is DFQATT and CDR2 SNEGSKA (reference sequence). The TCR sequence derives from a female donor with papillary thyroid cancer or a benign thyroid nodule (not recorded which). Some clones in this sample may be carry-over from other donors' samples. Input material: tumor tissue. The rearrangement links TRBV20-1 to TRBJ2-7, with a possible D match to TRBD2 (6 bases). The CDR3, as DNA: TGCAGTGCCACCGCACGGGACTCTACCTACGAGCAGTACTTC. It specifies CSATARDSTYEQYF.